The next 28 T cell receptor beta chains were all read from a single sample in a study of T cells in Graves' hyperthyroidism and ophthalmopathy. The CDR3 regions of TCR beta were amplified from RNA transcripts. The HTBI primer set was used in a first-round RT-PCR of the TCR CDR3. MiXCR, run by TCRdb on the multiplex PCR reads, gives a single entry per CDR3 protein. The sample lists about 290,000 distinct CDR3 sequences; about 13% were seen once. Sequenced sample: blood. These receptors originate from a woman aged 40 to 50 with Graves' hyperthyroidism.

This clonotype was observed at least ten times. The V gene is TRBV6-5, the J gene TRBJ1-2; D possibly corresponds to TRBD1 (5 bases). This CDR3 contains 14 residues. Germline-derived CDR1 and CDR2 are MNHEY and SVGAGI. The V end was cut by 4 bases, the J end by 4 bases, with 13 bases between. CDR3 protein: CASSSLGQFYGYTF. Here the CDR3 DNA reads TGTGCCAGCAGTTCCTTGGGGCAGTTCTATGGCTACACCTTC.

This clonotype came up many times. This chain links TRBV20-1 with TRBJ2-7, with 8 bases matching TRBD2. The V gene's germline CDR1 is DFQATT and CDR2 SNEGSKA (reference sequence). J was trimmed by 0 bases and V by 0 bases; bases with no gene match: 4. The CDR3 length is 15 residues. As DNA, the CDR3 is TGCAGTGCTAGAGATTTCGGGGGGGCCTCCTACGAGCAGTACTTC. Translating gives CSARDFGGASYEQYF.

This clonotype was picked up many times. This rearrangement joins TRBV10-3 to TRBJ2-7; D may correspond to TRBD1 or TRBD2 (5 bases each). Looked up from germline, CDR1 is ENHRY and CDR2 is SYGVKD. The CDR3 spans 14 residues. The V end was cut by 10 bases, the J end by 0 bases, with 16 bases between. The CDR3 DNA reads TGTGCCACTACCCGGGACCGCAGCTCCTACGAGCAGTACTTC. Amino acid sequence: CATTRDRSSYEQYF.

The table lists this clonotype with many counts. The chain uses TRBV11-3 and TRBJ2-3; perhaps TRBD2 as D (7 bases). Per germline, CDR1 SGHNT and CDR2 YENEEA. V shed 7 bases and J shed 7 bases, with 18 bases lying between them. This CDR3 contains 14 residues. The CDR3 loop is CASNRAGAGNTQYF. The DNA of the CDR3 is TGTGCCAGCAACAGGGCGGGAGCTGGAAATACGCAGTATTTT.

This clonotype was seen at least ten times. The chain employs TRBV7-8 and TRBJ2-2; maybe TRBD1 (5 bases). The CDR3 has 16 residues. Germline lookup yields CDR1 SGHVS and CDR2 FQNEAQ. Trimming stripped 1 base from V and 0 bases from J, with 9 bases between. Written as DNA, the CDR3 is TGTGCCAGCAGCTTAGAGGGGTATTCGAACACCGGGGAGCTGTTTTTT. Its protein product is CASSLEGYSNTGELFF.

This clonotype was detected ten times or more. CDR3 coding DNA: TGTGCCAGTAGAAGATGGGGACACGCCATAGGGAATGAGCAGTTCTTC. It encodes CASRRWGHAIGNEQFF. The chain carries TRBV19 and TRBJ2-1; tentative D call: TRBD1 (6 bases). CDR1 and CDR2 from the germline V gene are LNHDA and SQIVND (reference sequence). The CDR3 contains 16 residues. The ends were cut back, 6 bases at V and 7 bases at J, with 22 bases in the middle. Looking up the rest from reference TRBV19 and TRBJ2-1 gives the full variable domain: DGGITQSPKYLFRKEGQNVTLSCEQNLNHDAMYWYRQDPGQGLRLIYYSQIVNDFQKGDIAEGYSVSREKKESFPLTVTSAQKNPTAFYLCASRRWGHAIGNEQFFGPGTRLTVL.

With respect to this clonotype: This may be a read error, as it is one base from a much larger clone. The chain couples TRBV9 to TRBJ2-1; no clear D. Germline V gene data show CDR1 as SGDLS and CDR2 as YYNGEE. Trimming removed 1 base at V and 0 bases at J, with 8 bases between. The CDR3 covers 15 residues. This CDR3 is CASSVTGSSYNEQFF. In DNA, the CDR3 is TGTGCCAGCAGCGTAACCGGCAGCTCCTACAATGAGCAGTTCTTC.

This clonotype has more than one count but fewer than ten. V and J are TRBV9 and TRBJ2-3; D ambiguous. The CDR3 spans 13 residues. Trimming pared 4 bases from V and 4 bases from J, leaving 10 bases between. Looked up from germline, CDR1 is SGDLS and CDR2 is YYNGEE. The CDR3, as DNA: TGTGCCAGCAGCCCCCAGCAGGCAGATACGCAGTATTTT. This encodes CASSPQQADTQYF. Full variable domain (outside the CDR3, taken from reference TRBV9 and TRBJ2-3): DSGVTQTPKHLITATGQRVTLRCSPRSGDLSVYWYQQSLDQGLQFLIQYYNGEERAKGNILERFSAQQFPDLHSELNLSSLELGDSALYFCASSPQQADTQYFGPGTRLTVL.

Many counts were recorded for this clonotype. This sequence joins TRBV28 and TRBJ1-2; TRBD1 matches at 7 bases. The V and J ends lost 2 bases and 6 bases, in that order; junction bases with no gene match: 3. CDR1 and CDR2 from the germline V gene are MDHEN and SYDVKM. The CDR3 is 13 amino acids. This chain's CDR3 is CASSLRTGDGYTF. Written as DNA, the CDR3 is TGTGCCAGCAGTTTACGGACAGGAGATGGCTACACCTTC.

CDR3 coding DNA: TGCGCCACCCGTAAGGACCTAGCGGGTGGAGGAGATACGCAGTATTTT. It specifies CATRKDLAGGGDTQYF. The gene calls are TRBV5-1 and TRBJ2-3; 8 bases match TRBD2. With V trimmed by 9 bases and J by 5 bases, 17 bases remained unmatched. Germline V lookup: CDR1 SGHRS, CDR2 YFSETQ. The CDR3 extends over 16 amino acids.

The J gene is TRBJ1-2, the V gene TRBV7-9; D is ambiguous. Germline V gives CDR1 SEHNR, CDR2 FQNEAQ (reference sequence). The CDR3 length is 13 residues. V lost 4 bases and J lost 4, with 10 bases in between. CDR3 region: CASSSEYGYGYTF. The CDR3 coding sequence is TGTGCCAGCAGCTCAGAGTATGGCTATGGCTACACCTTC.

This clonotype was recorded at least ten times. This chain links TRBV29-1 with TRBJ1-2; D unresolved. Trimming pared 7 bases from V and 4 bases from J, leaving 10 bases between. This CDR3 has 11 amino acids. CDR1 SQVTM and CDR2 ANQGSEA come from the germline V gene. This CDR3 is CSGVFGYGYTF. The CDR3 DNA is TGCAGCGGTGTCTTCGGCTATGGCTACACCTTC. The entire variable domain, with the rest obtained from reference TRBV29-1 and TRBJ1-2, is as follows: SAVISQKPSRDICQRGTSLTIQCQVDSQVTMMFWYRQQPGQSLTLIATANQGSEATYESGFVIDKFPISRPNLTFSTLTVSNMSPEDSSIYLCSGVFGYGYTFGSGTRLTVV.

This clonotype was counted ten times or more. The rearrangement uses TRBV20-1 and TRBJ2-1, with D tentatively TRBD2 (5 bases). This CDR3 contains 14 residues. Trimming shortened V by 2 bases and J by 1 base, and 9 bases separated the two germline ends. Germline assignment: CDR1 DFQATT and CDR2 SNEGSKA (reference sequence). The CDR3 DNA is TGCAGTGCTAGAAAAGGGAGATCCTACAATGAGCAGTTCTTC. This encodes CSARKGRSYNEQFF.

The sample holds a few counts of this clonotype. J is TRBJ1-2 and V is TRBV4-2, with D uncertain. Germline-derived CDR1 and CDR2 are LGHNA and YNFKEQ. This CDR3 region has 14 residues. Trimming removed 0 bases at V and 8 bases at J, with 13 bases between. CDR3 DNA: TGTGCCAGCAGCCAAGATAAAGGCTATGGCGGCTACACCTTC. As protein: CASSQDKGYGGYTF.

CDR3 protein: CSAGLAGPDTQYF. The CDR3, as DNA: TGCAGTGCGGGACTAGCGGGACCAGATACGCAGTATTTT. The chain joins TRBV20-1 to TRBJ2-3; TRBD2 matches at 13 bases. From germline, CDR1 is DFQATT and CDR2 SNEGSKA (reference sequence). The CDR3 has 13 residues. Trimming at V came to 6 bases and at J to 4 bases, leaving 1 base not matched to a gene.

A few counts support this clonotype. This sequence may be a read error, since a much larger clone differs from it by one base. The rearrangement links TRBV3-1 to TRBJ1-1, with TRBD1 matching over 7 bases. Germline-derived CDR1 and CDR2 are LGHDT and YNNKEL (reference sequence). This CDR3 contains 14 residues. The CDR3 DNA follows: TGTGCCGGCAGGCAACAGGGGAAGAACACTGAAGCTTTCTTT. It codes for CAGRQQGKNTEAFF.

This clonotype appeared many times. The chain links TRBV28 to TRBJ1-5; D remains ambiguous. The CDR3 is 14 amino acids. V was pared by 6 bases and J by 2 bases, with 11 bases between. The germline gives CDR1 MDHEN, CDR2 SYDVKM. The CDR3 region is CASRPGVGNQPQHF. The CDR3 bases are TGTGCCAGCAGACCTGGGGTTGGCAATCAGCCCCAGCATTTT.

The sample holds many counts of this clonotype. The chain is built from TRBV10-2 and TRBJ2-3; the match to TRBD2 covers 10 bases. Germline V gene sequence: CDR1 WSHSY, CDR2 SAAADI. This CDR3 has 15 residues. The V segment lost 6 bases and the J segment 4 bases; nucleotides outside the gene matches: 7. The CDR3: CASREAGGPADTQYF. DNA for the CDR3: TGCGCCAGCAGGGAAGCGGGAGGGCCCGCAGATACGCAGTATTTT.

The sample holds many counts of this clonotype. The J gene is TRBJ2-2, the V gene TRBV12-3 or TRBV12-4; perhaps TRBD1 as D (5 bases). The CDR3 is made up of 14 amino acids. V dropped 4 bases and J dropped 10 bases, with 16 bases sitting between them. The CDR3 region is CASSSPGWGEELFF. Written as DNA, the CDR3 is TGTGCCAGCAGTTCTCCAGGGTGGGGCGAGGAGCTGTTTTTT.

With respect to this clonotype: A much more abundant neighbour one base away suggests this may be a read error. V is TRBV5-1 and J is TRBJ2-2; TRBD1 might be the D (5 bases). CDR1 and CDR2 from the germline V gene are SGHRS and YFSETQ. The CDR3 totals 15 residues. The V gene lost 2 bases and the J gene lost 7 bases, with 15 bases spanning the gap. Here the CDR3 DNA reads TGCGCCAGCAGCTTAGGCCGACAGAGAGACGGGGAGCTGTTTTTT. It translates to CASSLGRQRDGELFF. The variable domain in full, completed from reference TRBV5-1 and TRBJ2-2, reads KAGVTQTPRYLIKTRGQQVTLSCSPISGHRSVSWYQQTPGQGLQFLFEYFSETQRNKGNFPGRFSGRQFSNSRSEMNVSTLELGDSALYLCASSLGRQRDGELFFGEGSRLTVL.

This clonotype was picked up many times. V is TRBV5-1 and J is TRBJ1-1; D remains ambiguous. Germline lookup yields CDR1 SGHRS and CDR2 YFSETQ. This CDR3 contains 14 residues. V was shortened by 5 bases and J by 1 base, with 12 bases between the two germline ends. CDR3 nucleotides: TGCGCCAGCAGTACCGGACCGTCGAACACTGAAGCTTTCTTT. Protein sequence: CASSTGPSNTEAFF.

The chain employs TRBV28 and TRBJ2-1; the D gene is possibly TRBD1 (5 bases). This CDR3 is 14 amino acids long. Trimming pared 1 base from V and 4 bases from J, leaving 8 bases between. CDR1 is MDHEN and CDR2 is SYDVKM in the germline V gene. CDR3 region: CASSLFSGYNEQFF. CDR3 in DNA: TGTGCCAGCAGTTTATTTTCAGGGTACAATGAGCAGTTCTTC.

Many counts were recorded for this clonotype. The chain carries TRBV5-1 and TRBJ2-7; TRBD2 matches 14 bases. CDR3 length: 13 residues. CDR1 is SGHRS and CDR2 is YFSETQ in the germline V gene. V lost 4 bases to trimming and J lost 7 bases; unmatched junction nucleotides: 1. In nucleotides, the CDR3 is TGCGCCAGCAGCGGGACTAGCGGGAGTGAGCAGTACTTC. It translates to CASSGTSGSEQYF.

The CDR3 loop is CASRRTGDYTEAFF. CDR3 DNA: TGTGCCAGCAGAAGGACAGGGGATTACACTGAAGCTTTCTTT. This chain uses TRBV2 with TRBJ1-1, with 9 bases aligning to TRBD1. The CDR3 consists of 14 residues. Germline CDR1 reads SNHLY; CDR2 reads FYNNEI. The V and J ends lost 6 bases and 3 bases, in that order; junction bases with no gene match: 5.

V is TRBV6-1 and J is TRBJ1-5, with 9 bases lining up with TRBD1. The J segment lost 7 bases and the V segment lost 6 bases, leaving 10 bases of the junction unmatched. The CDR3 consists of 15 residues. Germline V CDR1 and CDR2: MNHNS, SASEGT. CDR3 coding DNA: TGTGCCAGCAGCAGGACGGGACAGGGAGCGCAGCCCCAGCATTTT. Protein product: CASSRTGQGAQPQHF.

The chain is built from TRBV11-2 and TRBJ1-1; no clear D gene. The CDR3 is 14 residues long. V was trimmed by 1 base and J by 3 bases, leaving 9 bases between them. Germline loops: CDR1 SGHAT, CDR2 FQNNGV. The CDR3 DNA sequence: TGTGCCAGCAGCTTAGGGGGTTTTTACACTGAAGCTTTCTTT. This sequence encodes CASSLGGFYTEAFF.

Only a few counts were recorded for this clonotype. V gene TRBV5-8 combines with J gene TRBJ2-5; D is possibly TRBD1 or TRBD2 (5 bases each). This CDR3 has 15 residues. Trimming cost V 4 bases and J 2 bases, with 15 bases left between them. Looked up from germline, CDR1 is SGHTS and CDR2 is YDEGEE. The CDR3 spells CASSLWDLGQETQYF. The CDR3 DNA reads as TGTGCCAGCAGCCTATGGGACCTAGGGCAAGAGACCCAGTACTTC.

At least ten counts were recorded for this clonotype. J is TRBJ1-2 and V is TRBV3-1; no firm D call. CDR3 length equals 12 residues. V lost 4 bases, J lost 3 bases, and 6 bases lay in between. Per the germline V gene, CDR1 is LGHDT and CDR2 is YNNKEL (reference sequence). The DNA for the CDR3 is TGTGCCAGCAGCCGGGCTGACTATGGCTACACCTTC. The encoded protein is CASSRADYGYTF.